A selection of T cell receptor beta chains follows, all from one sample in a study of OX40 agonist ivuxolimab in advanced cancers. TCRdb's copy holds only in-frame clones and misses some; the assay was immunoSEQ multiplex PCR. This sample has roughly 32,000 clones, with about four fifths found just once. This sample comprised CD4+ or CD8+ T cells sorted from blood, obtained in a trial of the OX40 agonist ivuxolimab. The receptors stem from an adult with an advanced solid tumor such as melanoma, head and neck, liver or kidney cancer. Both conserved end residues are trimmed from each CDR3. Each record gives: CDR3 protein, clone size, V gene, J gene. Size tells how often a clone was seen (once, few, many) or the class of an expanded clone, and some rows leave it out.

ASSHGQSTYGYT,once,TRBV2,TRBJ1-2
ASSLLSSGGAAPYNEQF,.,TRBV11-1,TRBJ2-1
ASRQDRGRNEQF,.,TRBV6-6,TRBJ2-1
ASSGKETQY,.,TRBV6-1,TRBJ2-5
ASSLRVGFEQF,.,TRBV7-2,TRBJ2-1
ASSERTPLRGYT,.,TRBV25-1,TRBJ1-2
ASTLAGRSYNEQF,.,TRBV5-1,TRBJ2-1
ASSLLGAVNTEAF,.,TRBV5-5,TRBJ1-1
ASSSTPRGPQH,.,TRBV7-2,TRBJ1-5
SARVEYGYT,.,TRBV20-1,TRBJ1-2
ASSLSLTGLLN,.,TRBV27,TRBJ2-7